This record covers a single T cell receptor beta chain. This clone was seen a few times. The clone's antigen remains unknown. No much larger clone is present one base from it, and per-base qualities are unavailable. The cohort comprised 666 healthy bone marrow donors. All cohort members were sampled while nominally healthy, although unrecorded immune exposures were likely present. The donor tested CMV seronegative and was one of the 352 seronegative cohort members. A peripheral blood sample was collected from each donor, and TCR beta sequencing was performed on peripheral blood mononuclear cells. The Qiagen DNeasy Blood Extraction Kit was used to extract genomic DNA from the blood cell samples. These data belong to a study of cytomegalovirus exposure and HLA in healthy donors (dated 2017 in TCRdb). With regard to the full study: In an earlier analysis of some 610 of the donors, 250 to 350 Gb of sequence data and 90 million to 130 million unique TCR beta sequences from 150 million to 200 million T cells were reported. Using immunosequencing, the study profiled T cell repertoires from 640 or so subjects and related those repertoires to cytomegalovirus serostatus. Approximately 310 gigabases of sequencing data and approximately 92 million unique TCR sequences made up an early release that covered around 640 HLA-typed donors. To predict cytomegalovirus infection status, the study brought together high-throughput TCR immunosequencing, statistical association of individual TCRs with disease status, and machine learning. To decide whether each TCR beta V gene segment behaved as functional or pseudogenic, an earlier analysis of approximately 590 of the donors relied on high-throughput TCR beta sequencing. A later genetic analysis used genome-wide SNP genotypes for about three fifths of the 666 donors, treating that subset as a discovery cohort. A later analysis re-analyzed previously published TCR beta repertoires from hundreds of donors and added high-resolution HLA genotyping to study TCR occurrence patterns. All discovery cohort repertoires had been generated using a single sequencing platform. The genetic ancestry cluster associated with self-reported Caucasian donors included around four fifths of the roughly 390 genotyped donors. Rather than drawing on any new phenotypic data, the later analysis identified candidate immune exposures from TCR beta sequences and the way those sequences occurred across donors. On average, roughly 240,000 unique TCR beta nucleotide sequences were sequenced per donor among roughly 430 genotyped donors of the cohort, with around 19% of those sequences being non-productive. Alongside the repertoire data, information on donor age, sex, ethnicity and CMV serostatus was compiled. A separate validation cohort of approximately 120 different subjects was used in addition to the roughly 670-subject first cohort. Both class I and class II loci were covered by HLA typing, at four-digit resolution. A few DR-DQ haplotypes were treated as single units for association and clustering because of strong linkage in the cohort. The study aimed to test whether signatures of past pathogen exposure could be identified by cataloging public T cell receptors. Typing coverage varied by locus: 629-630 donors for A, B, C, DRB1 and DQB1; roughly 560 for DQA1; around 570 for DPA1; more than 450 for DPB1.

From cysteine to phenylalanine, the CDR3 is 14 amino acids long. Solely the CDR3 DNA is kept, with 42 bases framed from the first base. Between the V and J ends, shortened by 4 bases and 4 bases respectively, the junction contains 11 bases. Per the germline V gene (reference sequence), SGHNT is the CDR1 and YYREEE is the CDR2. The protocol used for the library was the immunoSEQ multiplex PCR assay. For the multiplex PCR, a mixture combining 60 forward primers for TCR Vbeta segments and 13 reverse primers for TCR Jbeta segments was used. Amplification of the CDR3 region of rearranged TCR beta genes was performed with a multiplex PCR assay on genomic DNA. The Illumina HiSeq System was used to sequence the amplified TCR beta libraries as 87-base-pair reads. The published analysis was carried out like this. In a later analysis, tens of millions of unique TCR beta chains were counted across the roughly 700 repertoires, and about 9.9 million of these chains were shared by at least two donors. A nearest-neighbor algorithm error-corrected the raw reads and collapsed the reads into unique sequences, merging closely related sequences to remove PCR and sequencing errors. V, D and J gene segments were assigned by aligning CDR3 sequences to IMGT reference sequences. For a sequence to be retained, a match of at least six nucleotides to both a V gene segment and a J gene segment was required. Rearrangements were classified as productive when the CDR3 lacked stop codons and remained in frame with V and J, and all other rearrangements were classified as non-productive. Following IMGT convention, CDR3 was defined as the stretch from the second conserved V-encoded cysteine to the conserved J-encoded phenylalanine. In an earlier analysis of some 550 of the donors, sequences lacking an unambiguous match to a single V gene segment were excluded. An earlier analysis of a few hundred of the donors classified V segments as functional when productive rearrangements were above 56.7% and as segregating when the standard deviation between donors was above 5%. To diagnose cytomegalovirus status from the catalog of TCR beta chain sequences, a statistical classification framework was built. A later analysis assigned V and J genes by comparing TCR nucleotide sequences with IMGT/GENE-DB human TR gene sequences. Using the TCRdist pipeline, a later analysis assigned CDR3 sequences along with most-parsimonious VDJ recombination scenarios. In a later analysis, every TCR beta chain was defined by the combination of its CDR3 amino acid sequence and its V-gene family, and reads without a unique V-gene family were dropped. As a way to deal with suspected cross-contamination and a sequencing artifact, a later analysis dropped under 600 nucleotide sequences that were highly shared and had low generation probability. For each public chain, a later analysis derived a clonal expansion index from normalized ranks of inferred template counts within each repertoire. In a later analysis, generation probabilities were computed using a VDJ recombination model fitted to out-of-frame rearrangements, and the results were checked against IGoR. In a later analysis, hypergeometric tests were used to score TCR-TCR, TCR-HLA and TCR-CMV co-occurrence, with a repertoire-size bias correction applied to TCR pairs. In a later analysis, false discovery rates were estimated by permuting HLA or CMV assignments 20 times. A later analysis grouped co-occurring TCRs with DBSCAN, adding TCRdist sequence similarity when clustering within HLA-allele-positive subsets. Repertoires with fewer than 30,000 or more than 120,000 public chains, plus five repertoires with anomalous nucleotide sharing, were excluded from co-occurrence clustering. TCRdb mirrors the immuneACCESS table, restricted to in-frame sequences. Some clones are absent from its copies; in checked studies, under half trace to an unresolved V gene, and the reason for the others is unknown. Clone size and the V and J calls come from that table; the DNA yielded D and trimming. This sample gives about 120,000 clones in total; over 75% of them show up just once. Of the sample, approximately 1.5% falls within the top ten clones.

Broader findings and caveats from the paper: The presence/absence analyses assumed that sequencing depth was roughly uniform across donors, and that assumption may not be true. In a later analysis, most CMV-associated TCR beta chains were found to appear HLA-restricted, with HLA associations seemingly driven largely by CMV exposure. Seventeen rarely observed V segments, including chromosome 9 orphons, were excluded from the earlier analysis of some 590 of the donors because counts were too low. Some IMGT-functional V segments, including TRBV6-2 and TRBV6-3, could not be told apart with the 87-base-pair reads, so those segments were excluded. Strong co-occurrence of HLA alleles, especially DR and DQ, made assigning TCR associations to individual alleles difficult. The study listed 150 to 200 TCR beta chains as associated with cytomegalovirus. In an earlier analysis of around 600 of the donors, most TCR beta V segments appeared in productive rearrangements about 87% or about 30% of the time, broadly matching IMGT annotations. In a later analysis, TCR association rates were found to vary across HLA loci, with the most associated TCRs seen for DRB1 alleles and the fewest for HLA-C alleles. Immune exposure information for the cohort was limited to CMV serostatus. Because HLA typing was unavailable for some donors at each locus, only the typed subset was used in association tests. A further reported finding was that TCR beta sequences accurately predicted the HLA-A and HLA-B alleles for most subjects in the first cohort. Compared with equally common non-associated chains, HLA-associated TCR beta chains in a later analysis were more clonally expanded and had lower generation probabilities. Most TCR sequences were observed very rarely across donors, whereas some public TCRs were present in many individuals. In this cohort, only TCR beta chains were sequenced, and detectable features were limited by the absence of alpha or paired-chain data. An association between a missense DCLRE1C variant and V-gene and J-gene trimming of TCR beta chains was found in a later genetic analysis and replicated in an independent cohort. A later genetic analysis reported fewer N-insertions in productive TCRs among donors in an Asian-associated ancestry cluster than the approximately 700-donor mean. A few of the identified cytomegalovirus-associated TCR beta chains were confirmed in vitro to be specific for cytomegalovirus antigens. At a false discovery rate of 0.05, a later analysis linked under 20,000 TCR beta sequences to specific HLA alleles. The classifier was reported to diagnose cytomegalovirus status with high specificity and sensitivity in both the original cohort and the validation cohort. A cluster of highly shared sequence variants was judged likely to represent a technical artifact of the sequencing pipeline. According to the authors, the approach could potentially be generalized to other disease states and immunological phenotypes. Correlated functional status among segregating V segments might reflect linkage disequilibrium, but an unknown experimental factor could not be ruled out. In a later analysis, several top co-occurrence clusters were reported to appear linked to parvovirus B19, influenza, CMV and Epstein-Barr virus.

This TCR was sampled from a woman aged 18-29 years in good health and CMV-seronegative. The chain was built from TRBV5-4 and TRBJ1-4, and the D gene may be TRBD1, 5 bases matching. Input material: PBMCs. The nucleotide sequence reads TGTGCCAGCAGCCCGGGGGGGGTTAATGAAAAACTGTTTTTT. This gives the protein CASSPGGVNEKLFF.